This TCR beta chain was recorded in a study of Graves' ophthalmopathy and Graves' hyperthyroidism (dated by TCRdb to between 2018 and 2020). About the investigation overall: Peripheral blood was collected at initial diagnosis, prior to any treatment. The study used signatures of the TCR beta repertoire to tell Graves' ophthalmopathy apart from Graves' hyperthyroidism and to predict which patients would progress to ophthalmopathy. In total, 135 blood samples were TCR-sequenced: some 40 ophthalmopathy, under 85 hyperthyroidism and some 17 hyperthyroidism-to-ophthalmopathy patients. A discovery set of 100 patients (around 40 ophthalmopathy, 55 to 60 stable hyperthyroidism) was enrolled to explore V-J signatures distinguishing ophthalmopathy from hyperthyroidism. For independent validation, a separate cohort was made up of around 18 hyperthyroidism patients plus 17 patients who later progressed from hyperthyroidism to ophthalmopathy. In roughly 6 hyperthyroidism patients, T-cell repertoires of thyroid tissue and blood were compared. Once sampling was done, hyperthyroidism patients were given methimazole at a starting dose of 30 mg daily, while ophthalmopathy patients were given high-dose intravenous methylprednisolone. The 100 discovery patients were randomly split 7:3 into training and test sets. Broader findings and caveats from the paper: Sample size was not predetermined statistically, and investigators were not blinded to group allocation. In validation, the model predicted ophthalmopathy progression with about 71% sensitivity and roughly 78% specificity; some twelve predicted patients were CT-confirmed with GO in a median of roughly 6.8 months. In cross-validation, the 13-signature model distinguished ophthalmopathy from stable hyperthyroidism with nearly 90% sensitivity and roughly 81% specificity, and in the test set the corresponding values were around 80% and 75%. Among expanded thyroid clonotypes with frequency above 0.001, most also showed up in blood, which suggests that blood repertoires may reflect the thyroid immune response.

This clonotype was detected only a few times. Which antigen it targets is not known. No qualities accompany the bases; no much larger clone lies one base away. Stable hyperthyroidism was defined as no progression to ophthalmopathy within 18 months of follow-up. The hyperthyroidism patients were 18 to 65 years old and newly diagnosed, with a disease duration of less than 2 months. Anyone with other autoimmune diseases, uncontrolled infections, pregnancy or lactation was excluded from the study. Clinical symptoms, serum thyroxine, TRAb, thyroid ultrasound and orbital computed tomography were used for diagnosis. PBMCs were isolated from 7.5 to 10 ml of fresh peripheral blood by Ficoll-Paque density gradient centrifugation. Total RNA was extracted with Trizol reagent and quality-checked on an Agilent 2100 Bioanalyzer. TCR beta CDR3 regions were amplified from RNA transcripts for repertoire sequencing. HTBI primers and the Qiagen OneStep RT-PCR kit were used in a first-round RT-PCR, which was followed by a second-round multiplex PCR, size selection and purification. The libraries underwent paired-end sequencing with 100 bp reads on an Illumina HiSeq2000. Processing in the source paper ran as follows. Reads were processed with SOAPnuke, discarding reads with adapters, uncalled bases, mean Phred below 15, or no exact constant-primer or identifier match. COPE v1.2.5 was used to merge the high-quality paired reads. Unique nucleotide sequences were defined as clonotypes and aligned to IMGT TRB V, D and J references using MiTCR v1.1. The analysis was limited to V-J combinations with a frequency above 0.0001, which together covered 99% to 99.2% of the repertoires. For each V-J combination, a TCR clonal expansion and chaos score was defined as F50 clonal expansion divided by the chaos observed in the TCRdist matrix. Welch's t-statistics and random forest were used to reduce the features to some 13 V-J combinations, which were then used as input to a naive Bayes classifier. Thyroid-blood repertoire similarity was quantified with the Morisita-Horn index. TCRdb reprocessing: public reads trimmed at Q25 with fastp, clones called with MiXCR, in-frame beta chains kept. Identical CDR3 proteins give one entry, which carries the most common genes and DNA. These V and J calls derive from TCRdb rather than the authors' analysis. This sample lists hundreds of thousands of distinct CDR3 sequences; around a fifth were detected once. The ten largest clones capture roughly 6.9% of the sample.

Trimming costs V 6 bases and J 1 base, and their ends lie 12 bases apart. As encoded in the germline V gene, CDR1 is SQVTM while CDR2 is ANQGSEA. There are 13 amino acids in the CDR3, from cysteine to phenylalanine inclusive. Just CDR3 DNA is preserved here, 39 bases in frame from base 1. This clonotype was sampled from a woman aged 18-29 years with stable Graves' hyperthyroidism. Some clones in this sample may be carry-over from other donors' samples. Donor details come from another sample of the same person, matched by shared clones. Recombination linked TRBV29-1 to TRBJ1-2; TRBD1 is a possible D gene, resting on 5 matching bases. Material for sequencing was peripheral blood. The nucleotides are TGCAGCGTGATGGGGGGGTTTAACTATGGCTACACCTTC. Its translation is CSVMGGFNYGYTF.